There are many counts of the clone carrying this TCR beta chain. The target antigen is unknown. There are 13 residues in the CDR3. V lost 2 bases, J lost 6 bases, and 10 bases lay in between. This sample is part of a study of CD8 T cells in ankylosing spondylitis. Findings of the study overall: The study identified a TCR beta motif of several highly homologous variants that appeared characteristic of ankylosing spondylitis blood. The study looked at matched synovial fluid samples from ankylosing spondylitis patients. Disease-linked clones were reported to be significantly enriched there.

TCRdb redid the calling of the 5' RACE reads with MiXCR, one entry per CDR3 protein. The sample contains 36,000 or so distinct CDR3 sequences, approximately 10% of which appear only once. This TCR was sampled from a male donor with ankylosing spondylitis. The chain joins TRBV12-3 or TRBV12-4 to TRBJ1-1; a weak D match, TRBD1 (5 bases). Sequenced: synovial fluid, either unsorted or a sorted T cell fraction (not recorded which). The CDR3 is CASSLQRGAEAFF. CDR3 nucleotide sequence: TGTGCCAGCAGTTTACAGAGGGGCGCTGAAGCTTTCTTT.